These 5 T cell receptor beta chains originate from one sample sequenced in a study of shared clonotypes between healthy human individuals (dated by TCRdb to about 2020). The library relied on the immunoSEQ multiplex PCR assay. In its TCRdb copy, this immuneACCESS table keeps in-frame sequences only and misses some clones. Where compared with another copy, unresolved V genes explain less than half of these, and the others have no known cause. This sample comprises about 1,500,000 clones, 95% to 97% of them detected only once. Together, the top ten hold more than 0.9% of the sample. The source material was naive CD4+ T cells sorted from blood. The label giving this sample's cell subset or site can be read as: CD45RA+ positively selected. These receptors were taken from a man under 40 in good health.

This clone was observed a few times. The chain carries TRBV4-3 and TRBJ2-2; possibly TRBD2 for D (5 bases). The germline V and J ends were trimmed by 0 bases and 4 bases, with 9 bases remaining between them. Germline assignment: CDR1 LGHNA and CDR2 YSLEER. The CDR3 extends over 15 amino acids. The CDR3 nucleotides are TGCGCCAGCAGCCAAGATGCACTAGTCACCGGGGAGCTGTTTTTT. Translated, it gives CASSQDALVTGELFF.

The CDR3 nucleotides are TGTGCCAGTAGACAGACTAGCGGGAGGTACAATGAGCAGTTCTTC. Translated, it gives CASRQTSGRYNEQFF. V and J are TRBV19 and TRBJ2-1; 13 nucleotides match TRBD2. This CDR3 region has 15 residues. V lost 6 bases, J lost 4 bases, and 3 bases stayed unmatched. The germline V gene encodes CDR1 LNHDA and CDR2 SQIVND (reference sequence). Full variable domain (remainder filled in from reference TRBV19 and TRBJ2-1): DGGITQSPKYLFRKEGQNVTLSCEQNLNHDAMYWYRQDPGQGLRLIYYSQIVNDFQKGDIAEGYSVSREKKESFPLTVTSAQKNPTAFYLCASRQTSGRYNEQFFGPGTRLTVL.

The chain recombines TRBV5-6 with TRBJ1-5; no clear D gene. The germline V gene encodes CDR1 SGHDT and CDR2 YYEEEE. Between the trimmed V and J ends, which lost 0 bases and 4 bases, there was a span of 14 bases. The CDR3 runs 16 residues. For the CDR3, the DNA is TGTGCCAGCAGCTTGGCGGCGGGGATTAGGAATCAGCCCCAGCATTTT. It codes for CASSLAAGIRNQPQHF.

This chain uses TRBV2 with TRBJ1-2, with a possible D match to TRBD1 (5 bases). V lost 4 bases to trimming and J lost 7 bases, with 22 bases between them. This CDR3 comprises 16 residues. Per germline, CDR1 SNHLY and CDR2 FYNNEI. The DNA of the CDR3 is TGTGCCAGCAGTGTATTGGGAGGGGCGCCTTTGGGTGGCTACACCTTC. Translating gives CASSVLGGAPLGGYTF.

The chain has TRBV20-1 and TRBJ2-7; D perhaps matches TRBD1 (5 bases). CDR1 and CDR2 (germline): DFQATT, SNEGSKA (reference sequence). The CDR3 sequence is 11 residues long. V lost 6 bases and J lost 5, with 11 bases in between. The CDR3 here is CSASTGDEQYF. CDR3 nucleotide sequence: TGCAGTGCCAGTACAGGTGACGAGCAGTACTTC.